The entry below describes one T cell receptor (beta chain). The source of the sample is a study of control samples from healthy donors and cancer patients. Data came from immunoSEQ multiplex PCR; TCRdb stores just in-frame clones and leaves some out. The sample consists of 110,000 to 150,000 clones, about 93% of them appearing once. The source of this sequence is a man aged 60 to 69 with colorectal cancer. Sequenced sample: PBMCs.

Here the CDR3 reads CASRGASLETQYF. In DNA, the CDR3 is TGTGCCAGCAGAGGGGCTAGCCTGGAGACCCAGTACTTC. This chain connects TRBV2 to TRBJ2-5; D may correspond to TRBD1 or TRBD2 (5 bases each). Germline loops: CDR1 SNHLY, CDR2 FYNNEI. The V gene lost 6 bases and the J gene lost 5 bases, with 13 bases spanning the gap. The CDR3 runs 13 residues.